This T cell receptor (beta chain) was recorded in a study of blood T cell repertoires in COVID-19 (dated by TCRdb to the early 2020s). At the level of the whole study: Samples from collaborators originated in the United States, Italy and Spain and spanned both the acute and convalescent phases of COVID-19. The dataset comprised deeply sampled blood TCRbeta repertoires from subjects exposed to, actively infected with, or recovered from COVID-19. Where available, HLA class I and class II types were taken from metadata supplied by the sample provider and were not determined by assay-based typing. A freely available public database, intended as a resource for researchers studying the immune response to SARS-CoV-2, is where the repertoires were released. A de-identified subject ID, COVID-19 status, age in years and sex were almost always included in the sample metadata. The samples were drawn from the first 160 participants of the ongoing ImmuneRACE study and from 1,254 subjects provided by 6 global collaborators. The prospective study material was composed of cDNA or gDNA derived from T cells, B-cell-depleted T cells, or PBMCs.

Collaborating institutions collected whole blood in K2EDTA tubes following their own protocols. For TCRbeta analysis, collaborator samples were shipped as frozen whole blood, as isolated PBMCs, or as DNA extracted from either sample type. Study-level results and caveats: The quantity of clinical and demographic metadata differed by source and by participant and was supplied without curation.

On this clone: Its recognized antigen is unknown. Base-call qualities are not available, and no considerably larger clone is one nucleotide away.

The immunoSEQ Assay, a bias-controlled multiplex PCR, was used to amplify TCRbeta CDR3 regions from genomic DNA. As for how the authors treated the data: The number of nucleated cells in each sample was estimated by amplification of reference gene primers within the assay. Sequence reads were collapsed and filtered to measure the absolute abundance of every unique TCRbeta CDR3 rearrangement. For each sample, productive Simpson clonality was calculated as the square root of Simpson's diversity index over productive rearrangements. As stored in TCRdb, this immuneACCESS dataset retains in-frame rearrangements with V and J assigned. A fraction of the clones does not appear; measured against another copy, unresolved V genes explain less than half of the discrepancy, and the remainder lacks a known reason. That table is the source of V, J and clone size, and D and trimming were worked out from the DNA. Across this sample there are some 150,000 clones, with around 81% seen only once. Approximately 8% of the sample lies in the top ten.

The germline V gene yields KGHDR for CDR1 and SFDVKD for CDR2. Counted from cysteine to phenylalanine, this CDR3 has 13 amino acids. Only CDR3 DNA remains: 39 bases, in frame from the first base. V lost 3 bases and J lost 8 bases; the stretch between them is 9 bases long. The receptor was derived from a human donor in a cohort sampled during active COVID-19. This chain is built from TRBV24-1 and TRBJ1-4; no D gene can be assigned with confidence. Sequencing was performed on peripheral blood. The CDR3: CATSDPGREKLFF. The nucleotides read TGTGCCACCAGTGATCCGGGTCGGGAAAAACTGTTTTTT.